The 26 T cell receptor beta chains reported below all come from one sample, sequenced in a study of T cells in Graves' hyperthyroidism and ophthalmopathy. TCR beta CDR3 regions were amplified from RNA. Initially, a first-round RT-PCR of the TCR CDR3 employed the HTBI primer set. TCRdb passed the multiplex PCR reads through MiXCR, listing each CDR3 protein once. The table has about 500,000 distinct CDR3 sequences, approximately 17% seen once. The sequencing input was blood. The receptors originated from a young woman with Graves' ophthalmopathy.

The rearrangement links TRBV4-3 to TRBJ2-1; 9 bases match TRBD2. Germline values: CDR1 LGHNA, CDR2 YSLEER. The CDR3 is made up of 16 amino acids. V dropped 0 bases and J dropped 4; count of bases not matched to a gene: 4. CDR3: CASSQEELAGYNEQFF. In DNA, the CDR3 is TGCGCCAGCAGCCAAGAAGAACTAGCGGGTTACAATGAGCAGTTCTTC.

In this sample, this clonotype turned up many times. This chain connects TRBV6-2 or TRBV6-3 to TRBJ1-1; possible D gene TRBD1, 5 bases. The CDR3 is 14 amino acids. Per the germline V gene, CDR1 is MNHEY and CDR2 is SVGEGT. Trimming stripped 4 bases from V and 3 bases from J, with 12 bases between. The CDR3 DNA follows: TGTGCCAGCAGTTCCCTTGGGGGGTACACTGAAGCTTTCTTT. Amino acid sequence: CASSSLGGYTEAFF.

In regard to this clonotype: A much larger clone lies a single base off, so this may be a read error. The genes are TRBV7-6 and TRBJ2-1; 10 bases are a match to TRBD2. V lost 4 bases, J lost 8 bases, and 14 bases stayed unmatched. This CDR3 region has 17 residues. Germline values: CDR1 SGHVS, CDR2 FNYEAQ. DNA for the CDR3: TGTGCCAGCAGCTCCCTCCTTCTAGCGGGAGCGAACGATGAGCAGTTCTTC. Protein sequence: CASSSLLLAGANDEQFF.

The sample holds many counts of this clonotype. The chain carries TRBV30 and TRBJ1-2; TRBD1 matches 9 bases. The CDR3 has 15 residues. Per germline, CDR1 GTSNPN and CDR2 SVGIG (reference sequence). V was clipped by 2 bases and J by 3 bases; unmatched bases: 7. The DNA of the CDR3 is TGTGCCTGGAGTAATACAGGGGGCTTTTACTATGGCTACACCTTC. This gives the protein CAWSNTGGFYYGYTF.

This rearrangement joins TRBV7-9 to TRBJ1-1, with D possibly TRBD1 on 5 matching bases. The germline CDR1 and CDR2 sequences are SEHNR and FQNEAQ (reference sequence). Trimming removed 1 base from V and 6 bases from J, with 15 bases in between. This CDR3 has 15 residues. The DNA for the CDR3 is TGTGCCAGCAGCTTAGGTGCAGGGCGAGGCGCTGAAGCTTTCTTT. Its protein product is CASSLGAGRGAEAFF. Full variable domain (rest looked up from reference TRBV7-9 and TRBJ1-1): DTGVSQNPRHKITKRGQNVTFRCDPISEHNRLYWYRQTLGQGPEFLTYFQNEAQLEKSRLLSDRFSAERPKGSFSTLEIQRTEQGDSAMYLCASSLGAGRGAEAFFGQGTRLTVV.

The CDR3, as DNA: TGTGCCAGCAGCTTTAACAATTCACCCCTCCACTTT. This sequence encodes CASSFNNSPLHF. The chain uses TRBV7-9 and TRBJ1-6; no clear D. This CDR3 comprises 12 residues. CDR1 and CDR2 (germline): SEHNR, FQNEAQ (reference sequence). V dropped 3 bases and J dropped 7 bases, with 4 bases sitting between them. The whole variable domain, filled in from reference TRBV7-9 and TRBJ1-6, reads DTGVSQNPRHKITKRGQNVTFRCDPISEHNRLYWYRQTLGQGPEFLTYFQNEAQLEKSRLLSDRFSAERPKGSFSTLEIQRTEQGDSAMYLCASSFNNSPLHFGNGTRLTVT.

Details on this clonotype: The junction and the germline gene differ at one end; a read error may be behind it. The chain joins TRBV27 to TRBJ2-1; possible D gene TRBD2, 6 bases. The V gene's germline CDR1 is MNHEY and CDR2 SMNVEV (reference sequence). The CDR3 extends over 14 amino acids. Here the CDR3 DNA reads TGTGCCAGCAGTTTCACACAGGACTACGATGAGCAGTTCTTC. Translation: CASSFTQDYDEQFF.

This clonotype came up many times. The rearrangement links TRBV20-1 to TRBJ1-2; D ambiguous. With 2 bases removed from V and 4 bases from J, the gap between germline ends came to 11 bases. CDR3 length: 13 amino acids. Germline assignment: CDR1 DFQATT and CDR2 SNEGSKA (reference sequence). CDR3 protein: CSARLREAYGYTF. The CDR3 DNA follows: TGCAGTGCTAGACTAAGGGAGGCCTATGGCTACACCTTC.

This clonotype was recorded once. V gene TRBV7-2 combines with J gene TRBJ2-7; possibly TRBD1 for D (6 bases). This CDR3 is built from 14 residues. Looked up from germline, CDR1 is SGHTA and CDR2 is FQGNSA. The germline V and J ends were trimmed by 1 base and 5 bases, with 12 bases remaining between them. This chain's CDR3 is CTSSLVRGTNEQYF. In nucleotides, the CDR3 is TGTACCAGCAGCTTAGTTAGGGGGACAAACGAGCAGTACTTC.

CDR3 coding DNA: TGCAGTGCTATACTGTCTGCGGACTCTGGAAACACCATATATTTT. This codes for CSAILSADSGNTIYF. The rearrangement links TRBV20-1 to TRBJ1-3; D call uncertain. Trimming cost V 4 bases and J 0 bases, with 13 bases left between them. In germline, CDR1 is DFQATT, CDR2 SNEGSKA (reference sequence). This CDR3 comprises 15 residues.

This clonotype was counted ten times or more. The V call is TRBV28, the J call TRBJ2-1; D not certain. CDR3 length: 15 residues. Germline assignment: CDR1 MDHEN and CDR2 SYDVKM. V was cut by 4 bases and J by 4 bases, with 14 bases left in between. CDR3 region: CASSSGLLKYNEQFF. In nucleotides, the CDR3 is TGTGCCAGCAGTTCAGGCTTACTAAAGTACAATGAGCAGTTCTTC.

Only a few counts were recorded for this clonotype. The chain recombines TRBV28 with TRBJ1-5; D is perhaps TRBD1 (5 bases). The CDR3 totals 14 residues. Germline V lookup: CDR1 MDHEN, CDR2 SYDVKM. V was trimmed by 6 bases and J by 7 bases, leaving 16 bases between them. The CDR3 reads CASSLGVVLQPQHF. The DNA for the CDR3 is TGTGCCAGCAGCTTAGGGGTTGTGTTGCAGCCCCAGCATTTT.

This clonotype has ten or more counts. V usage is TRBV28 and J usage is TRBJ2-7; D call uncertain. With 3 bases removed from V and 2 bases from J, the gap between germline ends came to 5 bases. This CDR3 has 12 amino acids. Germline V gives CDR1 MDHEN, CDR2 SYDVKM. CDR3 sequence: CASSFQTYEQYF. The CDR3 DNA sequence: TGTGCCAGCAGTTTTCAGACCTACGAGCAGTACTTC.

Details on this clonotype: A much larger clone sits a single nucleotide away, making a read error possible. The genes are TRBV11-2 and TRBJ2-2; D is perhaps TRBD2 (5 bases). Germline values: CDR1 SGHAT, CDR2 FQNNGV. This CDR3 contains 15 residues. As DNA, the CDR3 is TGTGCCAGCAGCCCTGTCACGGGGAGTACCGAGGAGCTGTTTTTT. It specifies CASSPVTGSTEELFF.

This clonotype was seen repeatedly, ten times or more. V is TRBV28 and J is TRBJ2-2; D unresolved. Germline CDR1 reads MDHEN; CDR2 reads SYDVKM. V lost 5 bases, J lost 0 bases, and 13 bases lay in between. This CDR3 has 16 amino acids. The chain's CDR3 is CASSILYRANTGELFF. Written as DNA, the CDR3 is TGTGCCAGCAGTATTTTATACCGTGCGAACACCGGGGAGCTGTTTTTT.

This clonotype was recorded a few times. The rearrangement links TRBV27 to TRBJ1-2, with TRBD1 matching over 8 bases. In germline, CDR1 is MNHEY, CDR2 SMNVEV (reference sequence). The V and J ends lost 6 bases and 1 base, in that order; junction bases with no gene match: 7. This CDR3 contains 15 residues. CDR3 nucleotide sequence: TGTGCCAGCAGGCGCACAGGGGGGGATAACTATGGCTACACCTTC. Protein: CASRRTGGDNYGYTF.

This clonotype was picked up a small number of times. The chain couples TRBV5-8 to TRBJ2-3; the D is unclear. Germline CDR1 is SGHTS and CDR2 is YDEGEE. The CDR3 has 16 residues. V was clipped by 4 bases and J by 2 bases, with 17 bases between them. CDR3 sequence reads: CASSPRVRTNTDTQYF. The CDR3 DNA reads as TGTGCCAGCAGCCCCCGGGTCCGGACGAACACAGATACGCAGTATTTT.

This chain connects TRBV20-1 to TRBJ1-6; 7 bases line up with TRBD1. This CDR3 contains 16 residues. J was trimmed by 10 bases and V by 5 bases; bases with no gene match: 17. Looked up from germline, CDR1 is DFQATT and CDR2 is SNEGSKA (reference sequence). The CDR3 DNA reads TGCAGTGCTTTGGACAGGTCCACAGTTTCAGAATCACCCCTCCACTTT. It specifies CSALDRSTVSESPLHF.

DNA for the CDR3: TGTGCCAGCAGCCGGAACAGGGCCACTGAAGCTTTCTTT. Translated, it gives CASSRNRATEAFF. The chain recombines TRBV4-2 with TRBJ1-1; D perhaps matches TRBD1 (6 bases). Germline assignment: CDR1 LGHNA and CDR2 YNFKEQ. The CDR3 totals 13 residues. The germline V and J ends were trimmed by 4 bases and 4 bases, with 10 bases remaining between them.

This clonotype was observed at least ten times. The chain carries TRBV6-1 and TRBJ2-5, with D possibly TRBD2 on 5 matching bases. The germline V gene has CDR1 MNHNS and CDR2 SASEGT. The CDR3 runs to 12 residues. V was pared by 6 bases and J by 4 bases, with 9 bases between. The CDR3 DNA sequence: TGTGCCAGCAGCTGGGAGTTAGAGACCCAGTACTTC. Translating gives CASSWELETQYF.

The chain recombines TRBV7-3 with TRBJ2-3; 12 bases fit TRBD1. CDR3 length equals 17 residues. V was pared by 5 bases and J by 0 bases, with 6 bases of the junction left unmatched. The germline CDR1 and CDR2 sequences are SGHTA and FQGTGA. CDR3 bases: TGTGCCAGCAGCCCGGGACAGGGGGCCGTTAGCACAGATACGCAGTATTTT. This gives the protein CASSPGQGAVSTDTQYF. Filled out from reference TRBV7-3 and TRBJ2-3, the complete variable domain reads GAGVSQTPSNKVTEKGKYVELRCDPISGHTALYWYRQSLGQGPEFLIYFQGTGAADDSGLPNDRFFAVRPEGSVSTLKIQRTERGDSAVYLCASSPGQGAVSTDTQYFGPGTRLTVL.

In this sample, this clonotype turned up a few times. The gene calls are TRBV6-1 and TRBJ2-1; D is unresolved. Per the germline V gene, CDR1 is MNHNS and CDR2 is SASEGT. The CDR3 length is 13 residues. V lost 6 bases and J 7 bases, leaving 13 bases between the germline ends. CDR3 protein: CASRAGPRNEQFF. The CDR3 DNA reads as TGTGCCAGCAGAGCTGGGCCGAGGAATGAGCAGTTCTTC.

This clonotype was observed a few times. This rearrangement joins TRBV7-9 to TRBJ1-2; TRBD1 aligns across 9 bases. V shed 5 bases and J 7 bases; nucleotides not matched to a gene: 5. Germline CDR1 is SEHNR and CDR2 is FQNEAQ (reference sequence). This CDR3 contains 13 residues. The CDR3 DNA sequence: TGTGCCAGCAGCCACAAGGGACAGGGTGGCTACACCTTC. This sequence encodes CASSHKGQGGYTF.

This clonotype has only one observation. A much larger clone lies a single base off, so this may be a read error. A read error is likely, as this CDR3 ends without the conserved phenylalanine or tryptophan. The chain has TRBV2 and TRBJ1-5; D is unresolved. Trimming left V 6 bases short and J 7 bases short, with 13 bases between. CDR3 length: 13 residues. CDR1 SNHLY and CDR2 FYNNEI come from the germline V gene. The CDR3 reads CASRPDAGQPQHS. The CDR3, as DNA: TGTGCCAGCAGGCCCGACGCTGGGCAGCCCCAGCATTCT.

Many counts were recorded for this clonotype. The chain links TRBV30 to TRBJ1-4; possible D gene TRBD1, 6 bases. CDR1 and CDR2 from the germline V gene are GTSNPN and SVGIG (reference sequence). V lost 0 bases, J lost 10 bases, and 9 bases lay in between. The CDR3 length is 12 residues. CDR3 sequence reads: CAWSVQGTKLFF. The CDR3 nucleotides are TGTGCCTGGAGTGTCCAGGGGACAAAACTGTTTTTT.

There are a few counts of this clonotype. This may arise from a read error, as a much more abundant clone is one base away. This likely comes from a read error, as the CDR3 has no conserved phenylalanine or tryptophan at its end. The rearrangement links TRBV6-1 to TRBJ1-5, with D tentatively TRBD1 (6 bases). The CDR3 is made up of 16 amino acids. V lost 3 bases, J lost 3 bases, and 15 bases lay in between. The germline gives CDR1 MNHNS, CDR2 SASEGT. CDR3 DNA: TGTGCCAGCAGTGACGCGGGCAGGGGCTACAATCAGCCCCAGCATCTT. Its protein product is CASSDAGRGYNQPQHL.